The sequence of this T cell receptor (beta chain) was determined in a study of blood T cells in healthy people across ages. General study results and limits: Bulk PBMC profiling left naive and antigen-experienced comparisons inconclusive.

With a J-beta primer mix and a sample-barcoded 5' primer, a second PCR ran about 7 to 12 cycles. MiXCR, applied by TCRdb to the 5' RACE reads, yields one record per CDR3 protein. The table has some 1.1 million distinct CDR3 sequences, around two fifths seen once. At least ten counts were recorded for this clonotype. Its antigen is currently unknown. This TCR came from a man between 18 and 35 years old in good health. Sample: blood.

As DNA, the CDR3 is TGCAGCGTTGGACAGATCCAAGAGACCCAGTACTTC. It yields the protein CSVGQIQETQYF. The chain has TRBV29-1 and TRBJ2-5; TRBD1 is a possible D gene (5 bases). Looked up from germline, CDR1 is SQVTM and CDR2 is ANQGSEA. Trimming shortened V by 4 bases and J by 1 base, and 7 bases separated the two germline ends. CDR3 length: 12 residues.